The next 5 T cell receptor beta chains were all read from a single sample in a study of T cells in Graves' hyperthyroidism and ophthalmopathy. Amplification yielded TCR beta CDR3 regions, with RNA transcripts as the source. The HTBI primer set was used in a first-round RT-PCR of the TCR CDR3. TCRdb used MiXCR to reprocess the multiplex PCR reads, holding one entry per CDR3 protein. The data hold 350,000 to 400,000 distinct CDR3 sequences, with around 14% observed a single time. The sequencing sample was made of blood. The receptors originated from a woman aged 60-70 years with Graves' hyperthyroidism.

This clonotype was observed at least ten times. The chain joins TRBV5-1 to TRBJ2-3; no firm D call. This CDR3 is 14 amino acids long. Between the trimmed V and J ends, which lost 6 bases and 0 bases, there was a span of 11 bases. CDR1 is SGHRS and CDR2 is YFSETQ in the germline V gene. As DNA, the CDR3 is TGCGCCAGCATGCAGTCATCTAGCACAGATACGCAGTATTTT. Encoded protein: CASMQSSSTDTQYF.

This clonotype was detected only a few times. This chain uses TRBV19 with TRBJ2-2; TRBD2 agrees at 13 bases. Germline lookup yields CDR1 LNHDA and CDR2 SQIVND (reference sequence). The trim removed 6 bases at V and 5 bases at J, leaving 9 bases unmatched. This CDR3 comprises 17 residues. CDR3 DNA: TGTGCCAGTAGACAACTAGCGGGAGGGCCTGGAACCGGGGAGCTGTTTTTT. Its protein product is CASRQLAGGPGTGELFF.

This clonotype was picked up many times. The V call is TRBV12-3 or TRBV12-4, the J call TRBJ2-2; the match to TRBD2 covers 11 bases. The trim removed 3 bases at V and 2 bases at J, leaving 5 bases unmatched. The CDR3 length is 17 residues. The CDR3 DNA follows: TGTGCCAGCAGTTTGTCGGGGACTAGCGGAAACACCGGGGAGCTGTTTTTT. Its translation: CASSLSGTSGNTGELFF.

This chain uses TRBV24-1 with TRBJ1-1; unclear D gene. The CDR3 has 14 residues. The germline V and J ends were trimmed by 2 bases and 3 bases, with 9 bases remaining between them. Per the germline V gene, CDR1 is KGHDR and CDR2 is SFDVKD. The CDR3 DNA reads as TGTGCCACCAGTGATTCGGGAGGACACACTGAAGCTTTCTTT. Amino acid sequence: CATSDSGGHTEAFF.

The table lists this clonotype with many counts. V usage is TRBV6-1 and J usage is TRBJ1-5; 8 bases agree with TRBD1. Germline trimming cut 5 bases from V and 4 bases from J; bases unmatched to any gene: 7. The germline V gene has CDR1 MNHNS and CDR2 SASEGT. This CDR3 region has 15 residues. CDR3: CASSRDRRMNQPQHF. In DNA form, the CDR3 reads TGTGCCAGCAGTAGGGACAGGAGGATGAATCAGCCCCAGCATTTT.